In this sample, the clone carrying this T cell receptor beta chain turned up once. The entry originates in a study of OX40 agonist ivuxolimab in advanced cancers. About the research overall: Every 2 weeks, ivuxolimab was infused into the patients intravenously at between 0.01 and 10 mg/kg.

The germline CDR1 and CDR2 sequences are SGHVS and FQNEAQ. This CDR3 contains 13 residues. V was clipped by 1 base and J by 5 bases, with 6 bases between them. Libraries were prepared by immunoSEQ multiplex PCR; TCRdb keeps only in-frame clonotypes and omits some of them. The table records 81,000 or so clones, roughly nine tenths of them present only once. The clonotype originates from an adult with an advanced solid tumor such as melanoma, head and neck, liver or kidney cancer. This chain links TRBV7-8 with TRBJ1-5, with no clear D. The sequencing here drew on CD4+ or CD8+ T cells sorted from blood, taken in a trial of the OX40 agonist ivuxolimab. CDR3 coding DNA: TGTGCCAGCAGCTTAGACTTCCATCAGCCCCAGCATTTT. Its protein is CASSLDFHQPQHF.